These 13 T cell receptor beta chains came from one sample sequenced in a study of blood T cell repertoires in COVID-19. Sequenced by immunoSEQ multiplex PCR; TCRdb stores in-frame clones only, minus some. Of about 230,000 clones listed, approximately 84% were seen once; the top ten hold about 9.9%. The sample was peripheral blood. Receptors originate from a man aged 50-59 years with COVID-19, enrolled during active disease.

V usage is TRBV12-3 or TRBV12-4 and J usage is TRBJ1-2, with 8 bases that match TRBD1. There are 13 residues in the CDR3. The J segment lost 8 bases and the V segment lost 3 bases, leaving 5 bases of the junction unmatched. The CDR3 is CASSFSRGQGYTF. Written as DNA, the CDR3 is TGTGCCAGCAGTTTTTCCAGGGGGCAAGGCTACACCTTC.

The chain couples TRBV29-1 to TRBJ2-5; D is unclear. Germline-derived CDR1 and CDR2 are SQVTM and ANQGSEA. V lost 6 bases, J lost 4 bases, and 12 bases lay in between. This CDR3 spans 12 amino acids. The CDR3 bases are TGCAGCGTCCGGTACTCTCTAGAGACCCAGTACTTC. Protein sequence: CSVRYSLETQYF.

The chain combines TRBV11-3 with TRBJ2-1; D might be TRBD1 (5 bases). Germline CDR1 is SGHNT and CDR2 is YENEEA. CDR3 length equals 11 residues. The ends were cut back, 5 bases at V and 6 bases at J, with 5 bases in the middle. The CDR3 coding sequence is TGTGCCAGCAGCCAGGGCAATGAGCAGTTCTTC. Protein product: CASSQGNEQFF.

This chain uses TRBV23-1 with TRBJ2-6; no definite D call. Being an ORF, TRBV23-1 has a function that is uncertain. This CDR3 has 14 residues. V was cut by 7 bases and J by 0 bases, with 7 bases left in between. The CDR3 reads CASNWSSGANVLTF. The CDR3 DNA follows: TGCGCCAGCAACTGGTCCTCTGGGGCCAACGTCCTGACTTTC.

This clone was seen just once. The chain links TRBV7-8 to TRBJ2-3, with TRBD2 matching 9 bases. There are 18 residues in the CDR3. Losses at the gene ends were 3 bases for V and 3 bases for J; bases not matched to a gene: 13. Germline CDR1 and CDR2: SGHVS and FQNEAQ. Written as DNA, the CDR3 is TGTGCCAGCAGCTTGTTGGGTGGTAGCGGGAGCTTAACAGATACGCAGTATTTT. It encodes CASSLLGGSGSLTDTQYF.

The gene calls are TRBV7-3 and TRBJ2-7; D is possibly TRBD2 (6 bases). Trimming took off 5 bases at V and 6 bases at J, with 11 bases between the two ends. The germline CDR1 and CDR2 sequences are SGHTA and FQGTGA. This CDR3 contains 12 residues. The CDR3 region has the DNA TGTGCCAGCAGCCAAACCGGGGGCGAGCAGTACTTC. It translates to CASSQTGGEQYF.

The rearrangement links TRBV5-1 to TRBJ2-7; TRBD2 matches at 12 bases. The CDR3 loop spans 15 amino acids. The V gene's germline CDR1 is SGHRS and CDR2 YFSETQ. V dropped 4 bases and J dropped 4; count of bases not matched to a gene: 6. CDR3 DNA sequence: TGCGCCAGCAGCCCGACTAGCGGGAGTAATTACGAGCAGTACTTC. Translating it yields CASSPTSGSNYEQYF. The variable domain in full, completed from reference TRBV5-1 and TRBJ2-7, reads KAGVTQTPRYLIKTRGQQVTLSCSPISGHRSVSWYQQTPGQGLQFLFEYFSETQRNKGNFPGRFSGRQFSNSRSEMNVSTLELGDSALYLCASSPTSGSNYEQYFGPGTRLTVT.

The CDR3 DNA is TGTGCCAGTAGTATAGGTAGGACACTGGGTCTAGCGGAAAGATACAATGAGCAGTTCTTC. It codes for CASSIGRTLGLAERYNEQFF. The chain combines TRBV19 with TRBJ2-1; 7 bases line up with TRBD2. This CDR3 comprises 20 residues. Germline loops: CDR1 LNHDA, CDR2 SQIVND (reference sequence). Trimming at V came to 1 base and at J to 4 bases, leaving 19 bases not matched to a gene.

This chain uses TRBV5-4 with TRBJ1-1; 7 bases map to TRBD1. CDR3 size: 13 residues. The junction had 8 bases not matched to a gene; V was cut back by 7 bases and J by 5 bases. Germline V gives CDR1 SGHNT, CDR2 YYREEE (reference sequence). CDR3 DNA sequence: TGTGCCAGCGGACAAACAGGGGAGACTGAAGCTTTCTTT. It is translated as CASGQTGETEAFF.

The V gene is TRBV7-6, the J gene TRBJ1-4, with TRBD1 as a possible D gene (5 bases). Per the germline V gene, CDR1 is SGHVS and CDR2 is FNYEAQ. Trimming shortened V by 8 bases and J by 6 bases, and 13 bases separated the two germline ends. The length of the CDR3 is 13 residues. This CDR3 reads CASRKGVDEKLFF. The CDR3 DNA sequence: TGTGCCAGCCGAAAAGGGGTTGATGAAAAACTGTTTTTT.

This clone showed up just a few times. In nucleotides, the CDR3 is TGTGCCAGCAGCCCGGGACTTTTAAATTACGTCGAGCAGTACTTC. This gives the protein CASSPGLLNYVEQYF. V and J are TRBV7-8 and TRBJ2-7; D may be TRBD2 (6 bases). The CDR3 consists of 15 residues. Trimming pared 5 bases from V and 6 bases from J, leaving 20 bases between. CDR1 and CDR2 from the germline V gene are SGHVS and FQNEAQ.

The rearrangement links TRBV5-6 to TRBJ1-4; no clear D gene. CDR3 size: 12 residues. Germline lookup yields CDR1 SGHDT and CDR2 YYEEEE. Between the trimmed V and J ends, which lost 7 bases and 6 bases, there was a span of 10 bases. This chain's CDR3 is CASQISDEKLFF. CDR3 coding DNA: TGTGCCAGCCAGATTTCAGATGAAAAACTGTTTTTT.

The J gene is TRBJ2-3, the V gene TRBV4-3; 11 positions agree with TRBD2. The CDR3 spans 18 residues. V lost 0 bases and J lost 5; bases outside the gene matches: 10. Germline CDR1 is LGHNA and CDR2 is YSLEER. The CDR3 loop reads CASSQDNLAGGLGDTQYF. As DNA, the CDR3 is TGCGCCAGCAGCCAAGATAATTTAGCGGGGGGGCTAGGAGATACGCAGTATTTT.